Here is one T cell receptor beta chain with its context. Its specificity is unknown. V dropped 7 bases and J dropped 5; count of bases not matched to a gene: 9. CDR1 and CDR2 from the germline V gene are ENHRY and SYGVKD. CDR3 size: 14 residues. The data belong to a study of T-cell reconstitution after alpha-beta-depleted transplantation in children. Preparing the TCRbeta library involved the use of unique molecular identifiers. TCRdb fed the PCR reads into MiXCR, producing one record per CDR3 protein. Of approximately 520,000 distinct CDR3 sequences listed, roughly 11% are singletons. Study-wide results and limits: The authors attributed T-cell counts and diversity one year after transplant mostly to newly produced T cells.

The rearrangement links TRBV10-3 to TRBJ1-1; TRBD1 aligns across 8 bases. This specimen consisted of PBMCs, mostly from graft donor cells, obtained 180 days after TCRalphabeta/CD19-depleted stem cell transplant. This TCR came from a female patient between 2 and 15 years old who had a stem cell transplant for aplastic anemia, so the T cells may come from the graft donor. The CDR3 spells CAITMTGAETEAFF. CDR3 nucleotide sequence: TGTGCCATCACCATGACAGGGGCCGAGACTGAAGCTTTCTTT.